The clone carrying this T cell receptor (beta chain) came up many times. The CDR3 length is 15 residues. Per germline, CDR1 MNHEY and CDR2 SMNVEV (reference sequence). Trimming cost V 6 bases and J 7 bases, with 19 bases left between them. TCR alpha and beta CDR3 regions were amplified from RNA using iRepertoire nested multiplex PCR. TCRdb used MiXCR to reprocess the multiplex PCR reads, holding one entry per CDR3 protein. The data show more than 300,000 distinct CDR3 sequences, 35% to 45% seen once. This specimen belongs to a study of glioma-infiltrating T cells. The TCR originated in a human donor with low-grade glioma or glioblastoma, undergoing nonglioma brain surgery, or in good health (not recorded which). The specimen was glioma tissue, nonneoplastic brain tissue, or PBMCs (not recorded which). The chain carries TRBV27 and TRBJ1-5; D gene uncertain. In nucleotides, the CDR3 is TGTGCCAGCAGCCAACACGGCGCGGGGTTCCAGCCCCAGCATTTT. Translating gives CASSQHGAGFQPQHF.